This TCR beta chain was documented in a study of T cell repertoires in ileal Crohn's disease. TCRdb keeps only in-frame clones here, not all; method: immunoSEQ multiplex PCR. The data contain under 5,000 clones, more than 65% of them singletons. V dropped 5 bases and J dropped 8; count of bases not matched to a gene: 10. The CDR3 is 15 amino acids. Germline values: CDR1 SEHNR, CDR2 FQNEAQ (reference sequence). The receptor was isolated from an adult with Crohn's disease. This chain links TRBV7-9 with TRBJ1-2, with TRBD1 matching over 11 bases. The source material was ileal tissue. The CDR3 region has the DNA TGTGCCAGCAGCCTCGGACAGGGGGCCATTGTAGGCTACACCTTC. Its protein product is CASSLGQGAIVGYTF.